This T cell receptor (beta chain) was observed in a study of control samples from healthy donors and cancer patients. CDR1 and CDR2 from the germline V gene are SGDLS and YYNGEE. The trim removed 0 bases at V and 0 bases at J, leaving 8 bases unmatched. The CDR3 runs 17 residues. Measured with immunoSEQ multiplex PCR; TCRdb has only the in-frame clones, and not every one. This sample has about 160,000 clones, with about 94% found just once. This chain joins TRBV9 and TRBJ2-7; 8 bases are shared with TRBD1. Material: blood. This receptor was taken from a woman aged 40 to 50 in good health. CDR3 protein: CASSVGGDRTSSYEQYF. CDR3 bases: TGTGCCAGCAGCGTAGGTGGGGACAGGACCAGCTCCTACGAGCAGTACTTC. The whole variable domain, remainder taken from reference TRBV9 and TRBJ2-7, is DSGVTQTPKHLITATGQRVTLRCSPRSGDLSVYWYQQSLDQGLQFLIQYYNGEERAKGNILERFSAQQFPDLHSELNLSSLELGDSALYFCASSVGGDRTSSYEQYFGPGTRLTVT.